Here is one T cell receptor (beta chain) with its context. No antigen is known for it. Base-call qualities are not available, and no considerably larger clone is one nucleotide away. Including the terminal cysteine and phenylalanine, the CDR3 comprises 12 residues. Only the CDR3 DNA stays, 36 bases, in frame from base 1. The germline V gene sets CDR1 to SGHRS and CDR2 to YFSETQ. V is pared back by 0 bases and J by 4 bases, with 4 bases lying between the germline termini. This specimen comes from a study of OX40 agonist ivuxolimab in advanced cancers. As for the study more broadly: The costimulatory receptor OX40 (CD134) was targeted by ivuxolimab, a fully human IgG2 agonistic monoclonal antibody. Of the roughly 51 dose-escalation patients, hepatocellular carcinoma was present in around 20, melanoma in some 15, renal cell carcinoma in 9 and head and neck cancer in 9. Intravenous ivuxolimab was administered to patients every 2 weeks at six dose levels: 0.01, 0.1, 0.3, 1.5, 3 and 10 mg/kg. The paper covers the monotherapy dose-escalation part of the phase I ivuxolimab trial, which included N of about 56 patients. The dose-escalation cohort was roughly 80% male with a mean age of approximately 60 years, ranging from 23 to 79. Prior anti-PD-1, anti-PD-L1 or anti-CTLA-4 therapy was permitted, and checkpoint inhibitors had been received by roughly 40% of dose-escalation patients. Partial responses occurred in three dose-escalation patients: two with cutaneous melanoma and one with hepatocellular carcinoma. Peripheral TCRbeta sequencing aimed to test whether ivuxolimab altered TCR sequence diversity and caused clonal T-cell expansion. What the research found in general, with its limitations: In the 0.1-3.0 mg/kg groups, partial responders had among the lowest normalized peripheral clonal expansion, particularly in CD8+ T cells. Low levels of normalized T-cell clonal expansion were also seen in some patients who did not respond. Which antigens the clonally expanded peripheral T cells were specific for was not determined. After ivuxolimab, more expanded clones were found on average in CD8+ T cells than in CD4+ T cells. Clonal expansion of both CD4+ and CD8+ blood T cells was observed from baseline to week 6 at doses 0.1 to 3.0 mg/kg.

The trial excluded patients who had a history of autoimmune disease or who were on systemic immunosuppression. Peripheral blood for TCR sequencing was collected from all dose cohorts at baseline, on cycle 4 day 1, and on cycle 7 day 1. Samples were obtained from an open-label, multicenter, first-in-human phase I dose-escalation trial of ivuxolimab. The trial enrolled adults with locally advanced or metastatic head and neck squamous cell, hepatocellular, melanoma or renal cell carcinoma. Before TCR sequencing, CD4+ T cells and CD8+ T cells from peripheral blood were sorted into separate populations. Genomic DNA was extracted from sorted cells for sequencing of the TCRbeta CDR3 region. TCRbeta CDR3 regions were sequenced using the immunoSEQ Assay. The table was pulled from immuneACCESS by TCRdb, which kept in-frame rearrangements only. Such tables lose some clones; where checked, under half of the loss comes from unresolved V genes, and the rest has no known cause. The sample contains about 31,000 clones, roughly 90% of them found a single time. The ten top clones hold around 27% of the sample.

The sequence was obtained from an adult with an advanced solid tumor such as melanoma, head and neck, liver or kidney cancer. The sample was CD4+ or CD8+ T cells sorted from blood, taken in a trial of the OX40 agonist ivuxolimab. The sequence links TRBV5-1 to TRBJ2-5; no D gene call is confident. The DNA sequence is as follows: TGCGCCAGCAGCTTGGGGCCAGAGACCCAGTACTTC. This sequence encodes CASSLGPETQYF.